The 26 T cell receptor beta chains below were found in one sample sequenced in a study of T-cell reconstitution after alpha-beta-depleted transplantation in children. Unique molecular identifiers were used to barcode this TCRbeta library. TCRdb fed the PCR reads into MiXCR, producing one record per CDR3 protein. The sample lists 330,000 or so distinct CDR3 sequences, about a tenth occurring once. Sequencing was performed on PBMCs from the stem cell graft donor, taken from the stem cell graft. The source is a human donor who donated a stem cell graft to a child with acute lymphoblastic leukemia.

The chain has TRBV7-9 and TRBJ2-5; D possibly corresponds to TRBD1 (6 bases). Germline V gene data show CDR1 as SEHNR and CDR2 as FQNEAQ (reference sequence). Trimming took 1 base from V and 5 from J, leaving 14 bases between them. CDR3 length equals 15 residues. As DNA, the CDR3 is TGTGCCAGCAGCTTAGTAGGGGGTAGCAGCGAGACCCAGTACTTC. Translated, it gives CASSLVGGSSETQYF.

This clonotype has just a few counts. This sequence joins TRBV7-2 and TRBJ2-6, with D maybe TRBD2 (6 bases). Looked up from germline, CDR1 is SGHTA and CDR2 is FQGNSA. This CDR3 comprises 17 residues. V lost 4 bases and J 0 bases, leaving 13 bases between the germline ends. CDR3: CASSSTSVSSGANVLTF. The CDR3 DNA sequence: TGTGCCAGCAGCTCGACTAGTGTTTCCTCTGGGGCCAACGTCCTGACTTTC.

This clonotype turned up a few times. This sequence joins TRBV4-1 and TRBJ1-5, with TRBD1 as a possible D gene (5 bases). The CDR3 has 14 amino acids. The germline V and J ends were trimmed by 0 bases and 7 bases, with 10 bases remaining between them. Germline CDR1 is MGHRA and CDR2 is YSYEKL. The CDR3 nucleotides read TGCGCCAGCAGCCAAGATGAGTGGGGCCAGCCCCAGCATTTT. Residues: CASSQDEWGQPQHF.

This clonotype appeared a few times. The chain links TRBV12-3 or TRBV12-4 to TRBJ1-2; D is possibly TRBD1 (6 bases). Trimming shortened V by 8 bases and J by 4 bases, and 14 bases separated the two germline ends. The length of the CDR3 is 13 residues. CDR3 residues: CASASGGGYGYTF. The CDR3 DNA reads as TGTGCCAGCGCCTCGGGGGGCGGCTATGGCTACACCTTC.

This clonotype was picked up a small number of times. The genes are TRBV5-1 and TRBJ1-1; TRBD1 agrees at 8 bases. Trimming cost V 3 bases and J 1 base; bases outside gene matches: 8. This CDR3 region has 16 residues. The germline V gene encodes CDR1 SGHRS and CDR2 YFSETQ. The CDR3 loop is CASSSTGGRRNTEAFF. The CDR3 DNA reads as TGCGCCAGCAGCTCAACAGGGGGGAGACGGAACACTGAAGCTTTCTTT.

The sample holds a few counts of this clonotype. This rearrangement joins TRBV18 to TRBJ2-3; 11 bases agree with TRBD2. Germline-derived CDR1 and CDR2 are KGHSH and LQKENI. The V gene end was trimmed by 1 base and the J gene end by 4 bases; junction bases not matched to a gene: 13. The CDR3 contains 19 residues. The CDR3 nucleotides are TGTGCCAGCTCACCACGCCCAAATTACCTAGCGGGAGGCCCAGATACGCAGTATTTT. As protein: CASSPRPNYLAGGPDTQYF.

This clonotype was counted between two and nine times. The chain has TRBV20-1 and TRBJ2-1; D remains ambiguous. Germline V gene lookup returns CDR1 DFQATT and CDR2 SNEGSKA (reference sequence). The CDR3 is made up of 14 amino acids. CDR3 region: CSRVSVLSYNEQFF. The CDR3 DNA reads TGCAGCAGAGTATCGGTCCTCTCCTACAATGAGCAGTTCTTC.

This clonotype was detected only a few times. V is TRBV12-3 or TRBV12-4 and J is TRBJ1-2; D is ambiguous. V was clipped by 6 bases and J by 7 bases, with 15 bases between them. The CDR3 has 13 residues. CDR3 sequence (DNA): TGTGCCAGCAGGCCGGACCGACGCGCTGGCTACACCTTC. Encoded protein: CASRPDRRAGYTF.

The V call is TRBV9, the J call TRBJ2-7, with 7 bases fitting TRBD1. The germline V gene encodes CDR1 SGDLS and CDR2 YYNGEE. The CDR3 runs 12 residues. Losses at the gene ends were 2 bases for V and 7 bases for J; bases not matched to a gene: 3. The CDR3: CASSVHRGEQYF. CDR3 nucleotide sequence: TGTGCCAGCAGCGTCCACAGGGGAGAGCAGTACTTC.

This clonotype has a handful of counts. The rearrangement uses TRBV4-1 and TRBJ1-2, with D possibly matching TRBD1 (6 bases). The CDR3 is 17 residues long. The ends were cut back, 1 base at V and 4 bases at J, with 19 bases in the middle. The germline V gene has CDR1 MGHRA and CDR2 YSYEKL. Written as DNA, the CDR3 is TGCGCCAGCAGCCAAGGGGCTGAGGCCCCGGGGGCCTATGGCTACACCTTC. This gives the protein CASSQGAEAPGAYGYTF.

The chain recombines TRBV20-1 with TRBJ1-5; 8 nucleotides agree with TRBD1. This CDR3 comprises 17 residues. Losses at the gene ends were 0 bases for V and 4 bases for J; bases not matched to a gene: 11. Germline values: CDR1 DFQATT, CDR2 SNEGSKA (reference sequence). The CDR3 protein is CSARERTGRRENQPQHF. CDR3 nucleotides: TGCAGTGCTAGAGAGAGGACAGGGCGGCGTGAAAATCAGCCCCAGCATTTT.

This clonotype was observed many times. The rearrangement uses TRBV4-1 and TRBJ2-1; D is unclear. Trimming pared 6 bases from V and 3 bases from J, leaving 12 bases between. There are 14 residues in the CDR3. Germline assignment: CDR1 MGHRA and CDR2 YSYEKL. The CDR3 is CASSNDPLYNEQFF. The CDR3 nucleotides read TGCGCCAGCAGTAACGACCCTCTCTACAATGAGCAGTTCTTC.

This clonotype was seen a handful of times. The CDR3 bases are TGCGCCAGCAGCTTGTCTGGGACGGGACGGTACGAGCAGTACTTC. Its protein is CASSLSGTGRYEQYF. J is TRBJ2-7 and V is TRBV5-1; D could derive from TRBD1 or TRBD2 (5 bases each). In germline, CDR1 is SGHRS, CDR2 YFSETQ. This CDR3 is 15 amino acids long. Deletions cut 1 base from V and 4 bases from J, with 15 bases between.

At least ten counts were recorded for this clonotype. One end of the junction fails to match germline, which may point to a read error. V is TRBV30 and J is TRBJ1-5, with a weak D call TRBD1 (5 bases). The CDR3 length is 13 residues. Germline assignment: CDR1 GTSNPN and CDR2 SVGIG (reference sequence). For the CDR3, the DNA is TGTGCCTGGAGTCGGGGCGGCAAACAGCCCCAGCATTTT. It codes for CAWSRGGKQPQHF.

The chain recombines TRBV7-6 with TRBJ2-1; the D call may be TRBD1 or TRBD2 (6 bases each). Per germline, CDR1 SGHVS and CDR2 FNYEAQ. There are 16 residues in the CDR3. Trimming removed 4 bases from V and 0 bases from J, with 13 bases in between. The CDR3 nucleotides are TGTGCCAGCAGCTGGGGGGCCCCGAGCTCCTACAATGAGCAGTTCTTC. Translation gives CASSWGAPSSYNEQFF.

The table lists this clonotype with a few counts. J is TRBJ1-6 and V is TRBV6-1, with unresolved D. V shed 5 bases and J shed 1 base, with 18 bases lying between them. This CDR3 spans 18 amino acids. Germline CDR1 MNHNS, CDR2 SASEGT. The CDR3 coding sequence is TGTGCCAGCAGTCGTCAAACTGGAGGTGAATCCTATAATTCACCCCTCCACTTT. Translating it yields CASSRQTGGESYNSPLHF.

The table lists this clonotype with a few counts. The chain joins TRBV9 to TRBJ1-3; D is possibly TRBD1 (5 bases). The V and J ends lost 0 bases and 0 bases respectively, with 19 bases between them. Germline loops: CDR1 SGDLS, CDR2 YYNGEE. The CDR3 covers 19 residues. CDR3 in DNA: TGTGCCAGCAGCGTAGGAGAACTGGGGCAGAGACTCTCTGGAAACACCATATATTTT. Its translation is CASSVGELGQRLSGNTIYF. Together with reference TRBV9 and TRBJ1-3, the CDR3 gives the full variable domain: DSGVTQTPKHLITATGQRVTLRCSPRSGDLSVYWYQQSLDQGLQFLIQYYNGEERAKGNILERFSAQQFPDLHSELNLSSLELGDSALYFCASSVGELGQRLSGNTIYFGEGSWLTVV.

In DNA form, the CDR3 reads TGTGCCATCAGTGCTTCTAGGAACAGGGACTATGGCTACACCTTC. Its protein product is CAISASRNRDYGYTF. The chain joins TRBV10-3 to TRBJ1-2; maybe TRBD1 (6 bases). The CDR3 contains 15 residues. Germline loops: CDR1 ENHRY, CDR2 SYGVKD. V was trimmed by 4 bases and J by 3 bases, leaving 15 bases between them.

CDR3 sequence: CASLQGTYNEQFF. In DNA form, the CDR3 reads TGTGCCAGTTTGCAGGGAACCTACAATGAGCAGTTCTTC. The chain carries TRBV6-9 and TRBJ2-1; possibly TRBD1 for D (5 bases). CDR3 length equals 13 residues. CDR1 is MNHGY and CDR2 is SVAAGI in the germline V gene. V was shortened by 9 bases and J by 2 bases, with 11 bases between the two germline ends.

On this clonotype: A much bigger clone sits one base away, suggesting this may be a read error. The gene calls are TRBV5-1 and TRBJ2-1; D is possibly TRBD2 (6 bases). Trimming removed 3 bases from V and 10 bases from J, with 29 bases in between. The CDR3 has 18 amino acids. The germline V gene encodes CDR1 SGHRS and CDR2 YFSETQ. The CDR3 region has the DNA TGCGCCAGCAGCTCAGAGTCTAGCGACCGTAAATTGATCGAAGAGCAGTTCTTC. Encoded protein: CASSSESSDRKLIEEQFF.

CDR3 sequence: CATSRDPGSGANYGYTF. CDR3 bases: TGTGCCACCAGCAGGGACCCAGGGTCTGGGGCTAACTATGGCTACACCTTC. This rearrangement joins TRBV15 to TRBJ1-2; weak D call: TRBD1 (5 bases). Trimming stripped 3 bases from V and 0 bases from J, with 17 bases between. The CDR3 spans 17 residues. The germline V gene has CDR1 LNHNV and CDR2 YYDKDF (reference sequence).

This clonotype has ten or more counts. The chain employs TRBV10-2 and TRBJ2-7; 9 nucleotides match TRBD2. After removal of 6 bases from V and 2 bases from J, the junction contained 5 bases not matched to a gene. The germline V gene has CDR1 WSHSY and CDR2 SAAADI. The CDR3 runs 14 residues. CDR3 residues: CASSYSGSPYEQYF. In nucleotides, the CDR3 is TGCGCCAGCAGCTATAGCGGGAGCCCCTACGAGCAGTACTTC.

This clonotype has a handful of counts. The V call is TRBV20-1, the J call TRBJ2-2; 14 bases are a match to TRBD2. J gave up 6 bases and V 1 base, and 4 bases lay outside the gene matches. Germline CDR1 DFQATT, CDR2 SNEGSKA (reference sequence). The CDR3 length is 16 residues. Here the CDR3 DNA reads TGCAGTGCTAGAGCCGGGACTAGCGGGAGAGCCGGGGAGCTGTTTTTT. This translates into CSARAGTSGRAGELFF.

CDR3 sequence: CASSATPLAGGPGNEQFF. The CDR3 region has the DNA TGTGCCAGCAGTGCAACCCCACTAGCGGGAGGGCCGGGAAATGAGCAGTTCTTC. The chain uses TRBV6-1 and TRBJ2-1; 13 bases map to TRBD2. CDR1 is MNHNS and CDR2 is SASEGT in the germline V gene. This CDR3 is 18 amino acids long. V lost 4 bases and J lost 7; bases outside the gene matches: 13.

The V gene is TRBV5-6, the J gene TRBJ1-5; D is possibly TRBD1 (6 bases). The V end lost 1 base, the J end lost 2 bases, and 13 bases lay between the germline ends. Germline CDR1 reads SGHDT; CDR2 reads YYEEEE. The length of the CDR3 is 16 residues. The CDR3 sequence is CASSLFGSGGNQPQHF. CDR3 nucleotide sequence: TGTGCCAGCAGCTTGTTTGGGTCAGGGGGCAATCAGCCCCAGCATTTT.

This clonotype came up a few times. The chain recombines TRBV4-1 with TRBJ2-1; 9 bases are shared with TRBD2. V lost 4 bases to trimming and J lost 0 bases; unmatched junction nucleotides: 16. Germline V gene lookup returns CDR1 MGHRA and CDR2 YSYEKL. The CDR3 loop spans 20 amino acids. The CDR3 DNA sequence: TGCGCCAGCAGCCCTCTACGACTAGCGGTCAACCGGAGCTCCTACAATGAGCAGTTCTTC. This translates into CASSPLRLAVNRSSYNEQFF.